Below are 11 T cell receptor beta chains sequenced from a single sample in a study of cytomegalovirus exposure and HLA in healthy donors. Primers for the PCR totalled 60 Vbeta and 13 Jbeta. TCRdb's copy holds only in-frame clones and misses some; the assay was immunoSEQ multiplex PCR. The data show 140,000 to 150,000 clones, with around 78% seen just once and 2.5% to 3.5% held by the top ten. The specimen was PBMCs. These receptors were collected from a man aged 40-50 years in good health and CMV-seropositive.

In its sample, this clone was seen a few times. This sequence joins TRBV5-1 and TRBJ2-1; no reliable D call. V shed 0 bases and J shed 7 bases, with 5 bases lying between them. Germline V CDR1 and CDR2: SGHRS, YFSETQ. CDR3 size: 12 residues. CDR3: CASSLELNEQFF. DNA for the CDR3: TGCGCCAGCAGCTTGGAATTAAATGAGCAGTTCTTC. The entire variable domain, with the rest obtained from reference TRBV5-1 and TRBJ2-1, is as follows: KAGVTQTPRYLIKTRGQQVTLSCSPISGHRSVSWYQQTPGQGLQFLFEYFSETQRNKGNFPGRFSGRQFSNSRSEMNVSTLELGDSALYLCASSLELNEQFFGPGTRLTVL.

This chain joins TRBV5-6 and TRBJ2-5; 8 positions match TRBD1. J gave up 4 bases and V 4 bases, and 6 bases lay outside the gene matches. Per the germline V gene, CDR1 is SGHDT and CDR2 is YYEEEE. The CDR3 length is 14 residues. CDR3 nucleotides: TGTGCCAGCAGCCGACCGACAGGGGCAGAGACCCAGTACTTC. This encodes CASSRPTGAETQYF.

The chain couples TRBV5-1 to TRBJ2-5; unclear D gene. Trimming pared 0 bases from V and 5 bases from J, leaving 8 bases between. The CDR3 loop spans 13 amino acids. CDR1 is SGHRS, CDR2 YFSETQ, per germline. CDR3 protein: CASSLESRETQYF. The CDR3 coding sequence is TGCGCCAGCAGCTTGGAGAGCAGGGAGACCCAGTACTTC.

The genes are TRBV4-2 and TRBJ1-3, with D possibly TRBD1 on 5 matching bases. This CDR3 region has 19 residues. Germline V gene lookup returns CDR1 LGHNA and CDR2 YNFKEQ. Trimming removed 0 bases from V and 0 bases from J, with 18 bases in between. The CDR3: CASSQDSPRAVDSGNTIYF. CDR3 sequence (DNA): TGTGCCAGCAGCCAAGATAGCCCCAGGGCAGTAGACTCTGGAAACACCATATATTTT.

The chain has TRBV9 and TRBJ2-2; the match to TRBD1 covers 8 bases. V lost 1 base to trimming and J lost 4 bases; unmatched junction nucleotides: 0. This CDR3 region has 14 residues. Germline V gene sequence: CDR1 SGDLS, CDR2 YYNGEE. CDR3 sequence: CASSVTGGTGELFF. CDR3 coding DNA: TGTGCCAGCAGCGTAACAGGGGGCACCGGGGAGCTGTTTTTT.

For the CDR3, the DNA is TGTGCCAGCAGTGGGAGATCGAACACCGGGGAGCTGTTTTTT. Translation gives CASSGRSNTGELFF. The chain is built from TRBV6-6 and TRBJ2-2; TRBD2 might be the D (5 bases). V lost 5 bases to trimming and J lost 0 bases, with 7 bases between them. Germline loops: CDR1 MNHNY, CDR2 SVGAGI (reference sequence). The CDR3 length is 14 residues.

The chain employs TRBV9 and TRBJ2-7, with D perhaps matching TRBD2 (5 bases). CDR3 length: 13 amino acids. Trimming pared 0 bases from V and 6 bases from J, leaving 10 bases between. Per the germline V gene, CDR1 is SGDLS and CDR2 is YYNGEE. In DNA, the CDR3 is TGTGCCAGCAGCGTAGCAGTAGGAGGCGAGCAGTACTTC. This gives the protein CASSVAVGGEQYF.

The chain is built from TRBV6-1 and TRBJ2-5; TRBD1 matches at 10 bases. The end of the DNA aligns better with TRBJ2-7, so the J call may be wrong. This CDR3 region has 15 residues. CDR1 is MNHNS and CDR2 is SASEGT in the germline V gene. CDR3 DNA: TGTGCCAGCAGTGAAGGGACAGGGGGCTCCTACGAGCAGTACTTC. Translated: CASSEGTGGSYEQYF.

The V and J genes are TRBV9 and TRBJ2-6; 9 bases agree with TRBD1. V lost 3 bases to trimming and J lost 4 bases; unmatched junction nucleotides: 8. The CDR3 extends over 17 amino acids. Germline values: CDR1 SGDLS, CDR2 YYNGEE. The CDR3: CASSAGTGSPGANVLTF. The DNA of the CDR3 is TGTGCCAGCAGCGCCGGGACAGGGTCTCCAGGGGCCAACGTCCTGACTTTC.

The chain uses TRBV14 and TRBJ2-1, with D maybe TRBD2 (6 bases). The CDR3 runs 14 residues. Trimming cost V 3 bases and J 0 bases, with 6 bases left between them. Looked up from germline, CDR1 is SGHDN and CDR2 is FVKESK. CDR3 coding DNA: TGTGCCAGCAGCCAGCGGGACTCCTACAATGAGCAGTTCTTC. Translation: CASSQRDSYNEQFF.

The chain recombines TRBV25-1 with TRBJ1-1; TRBD1 agrees at 8 bases. Trimming took 8 bases from V and 0 from J; bases not matched to a gene: 2. Looked up from germline, CDR1 is MGHDK and CDR2 is SYGVNS. This CDR3 region has 13 residues. The CDR3 sequence: CASRQGLNTEAFF. In nucleotides, the CDR3 is TGTGCCAGCCGACAGGGGCTGAACACTGAAGCTTTCTTT.